The entry below gives a single T cell receptor beta chain sequence along with its context. No antigen is known for it. The sample holds no much larger clone one base away, and base qualities are not on file. The sample is drawn from a study of shared clonotypes between healthy human individuals (dated by TCRdb to about 2020). As for the study more broadly: The cohort included three men and a couple of women between 18 and 49 years of age. For each donor, three plates each were used for CD4 naive and CD4 memory, two plates were used for CD8 naive, and one plate was used for CD8 memory. To estimate repertoire size and how much clonotype sharing occurs between individuals, the study deeply sequenced the blood TCR repertoires of roughly 5 healthy adults. Different laboratories and diverse techniques were used to prepare libraries and sequence TCR repertoires, to increase sequencing depth and limit assay-specific biases. Each donor's leukapheresis produced roughly between roughly 0.85 and 9.5 billion PBMCs.

The CDR3 holds 14 amino acids from the cysteine to the phenylalanine. The read is trimmed to its CDR3 DNA, 42 bases read in frame from base 1. V loses 7 bases, J loses 2 bases, and the germline ends lie 13 bases apart. The CDR1 and CDR2 encoded by the germline V gene are MGHRA and YSYEKL. TCR CDR3 regions were amplified from genomic DNA by multiplex PCR using the deep immunoSEQ assay. Extracted genomic DNA from each cell subset was spread evenly across all wells of several immunoSEQ 96-well plates, with each plate serving as a replicate. For sorted subsets, each replicate PCR was loaded with approximately 190 ng genomic DNA, equivalent to about 33,000 T cell genomes. The purified libraries were quantified using a Qubit 3.0 fluorometer, sized with a Bioanalyzer 2100, and then quantified again using the KAPA Library Quantification kit. Every immunoSEQ 96-well plate was sequenced on a separate single-read 150-cycle Illumina NextSeq 550 flow cell. In the source study's methods: Because only junctional sequences without quality scores were contained in the immunoSEQ output, filtering matching that applied to full-length reads could not be performed. To assign V/J genes and CDR3, sequences were annotated against IMGT germline references using PyIR, a Python wrapper for IgBLAST v1.9. Any read was removed if the V/J assignment was weak (E-value above 1e-6), the CDR3 was missing, or the read contained stop codons, out-of-frame junctions, or ambiguous translated residues. V3J clonotypes were defined by identical inferred V gene, J gene, and CDR3 amino acid sequence. Percentage overlap between repertoires was computed as shared unique clonotypes divided by the size of the smaller repertoire. Richness of each repertoire was evaluated using RTK rarefaction, the Chao1 estimator, and Recon v2.1 estimates of unobserved clonotypes. Generation probabilities were computed with OLGA for all TCRbeta clonotypes obtained by the gDNA method from several donors. Not all clones reach the TCRdb copy of this immuneACCESS table, which keeps in-frame sequences only. Checked studies attribute under half of the gap to unresolved V genes and leave the rest unexplained. That table furnishes V, J and clone size, whereas the DNA furnished D and trimming. Recorded for this sample are about 1,800,000 clones; roughly 94% of them occurred a single time. Approximately 1.2% of the sample goes to the ten largest clones.

CD8 naive samples consisted of CD45RO-negative cells that were positively selected for CCR7, yielding a CD45RA+CCR7+ population without TemRA cells. Donors were healthy HIV-negative adults with no recently reported acute infections or vaccinations. Every donor was a Caucasian adult residing in Nashville, Tennessee, USA. Blood was obtained by leukapheresis, after which PBMCs were separated by Ficoll-Histopaque density gradient centrifugation and cryopreserved in liquid nitrogen vapor phase. Analytical flow cytometry was used to check the purity and quantity of each magnetically sorted T cell population. From each sorted fraction, genomic DNA was isolated and quantified by UV absorbance on a Nanodrop 2000c. The research as a whole found: Pairwise subsampling led to the expectation that sequencing depth would affect the degree of clonotype sharing among donors. The genetic and exposure-history diversity represented was limited by the small number of donors. Across four donors, approximately 5% of naive CD4, roughly 3.5% of naive CD8, roughly 2.3% of memory CD4, and 0.3% to 0.45% of memory CD8 clonotypes were shared. Naive subsets generally had larger estimated clonotype richness than memory subsets did. Compared with non-shared clonotypes, the clonotypes found in all four sorted-subset donors had higher generation probabilities. Rarefaction of sorted-subset datasets indicated incomplete sequencing despite the large sequencing depth. Sampling was restricted to blood, and TCR repertoires in tissue are likely to differ from TCR repertoires in blood.

The sequenced sample consisted of naive CD8+ T cells sorted from blood. The cell subset or site label here, explained by the study, means: CD45RA+CCR7+. This receptor was taken from a man between 18 and 35 years old in good health. This chain is built from TRBV4-1 and TRBJ2-3; the D region is possibly TRBD1 or TRBD2, each matching across 5 bases. The CDR3 protein sequence reads: CASNPGADTDTQYF. The DNA sequence follows: TGCGCCAGCAACCCCGGGGCTGACACAGATACGCAGTATTTT.